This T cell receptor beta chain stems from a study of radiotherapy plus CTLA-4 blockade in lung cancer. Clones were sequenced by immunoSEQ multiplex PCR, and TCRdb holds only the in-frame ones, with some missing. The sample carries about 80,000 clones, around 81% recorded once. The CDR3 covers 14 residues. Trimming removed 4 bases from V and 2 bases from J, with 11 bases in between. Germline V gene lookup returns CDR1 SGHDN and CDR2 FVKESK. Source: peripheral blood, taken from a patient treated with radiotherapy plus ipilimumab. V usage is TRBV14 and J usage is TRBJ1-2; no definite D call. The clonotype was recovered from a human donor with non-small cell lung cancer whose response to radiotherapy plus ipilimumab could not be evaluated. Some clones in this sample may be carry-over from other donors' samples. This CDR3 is CASSPAGLNYGYTF. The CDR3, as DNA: TGTGCCAGCAGCCCAGCCGGGTTAAACTATGGCTACACCTTC.